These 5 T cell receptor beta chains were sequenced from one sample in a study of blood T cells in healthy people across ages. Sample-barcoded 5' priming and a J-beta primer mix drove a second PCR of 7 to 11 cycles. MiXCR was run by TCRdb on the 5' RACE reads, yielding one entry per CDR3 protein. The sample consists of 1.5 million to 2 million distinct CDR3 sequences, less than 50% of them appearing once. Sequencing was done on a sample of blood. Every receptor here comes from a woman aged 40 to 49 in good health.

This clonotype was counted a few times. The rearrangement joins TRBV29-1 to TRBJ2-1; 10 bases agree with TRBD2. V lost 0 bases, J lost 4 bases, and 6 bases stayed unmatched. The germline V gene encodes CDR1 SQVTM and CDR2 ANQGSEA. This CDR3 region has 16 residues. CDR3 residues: CSVEDGSSGRYNEQFF. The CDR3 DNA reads TGCAGCGTTGAAGATGGGTCTAGCGGGAGATACAATGAGCAGTTCTTC.

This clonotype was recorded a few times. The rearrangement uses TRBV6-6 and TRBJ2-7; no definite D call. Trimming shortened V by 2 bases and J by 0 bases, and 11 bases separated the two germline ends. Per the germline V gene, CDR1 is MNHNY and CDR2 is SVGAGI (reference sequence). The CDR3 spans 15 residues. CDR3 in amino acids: CASSYRSTYSYEQYF. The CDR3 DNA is TGTGCCAGCAGTTACCGAAGCACTTACTCCTACGAGCAGTACTTC.

CDR3 loop: CASSLESQRSEQFF. Here the CDR3 DNA reads TGTGCCAGCAGCTTAGAGAGCCAGCGCTCTGAGCAGTTCTTC. The chain joins TRBV7-9 to TRBJ2-1; D not resolved. Trimming took off 1 base at V and 9 bases at J, with 13 bases between the two ends. Germline-derived CDR1 and CDR2 are SEHNR and FQNEAQ (reference sequence). The CDR3 covers 14 residues.

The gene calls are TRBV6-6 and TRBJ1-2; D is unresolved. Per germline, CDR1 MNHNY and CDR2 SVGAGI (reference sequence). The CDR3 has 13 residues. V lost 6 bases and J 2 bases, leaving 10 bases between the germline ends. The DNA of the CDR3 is TGTGCCAGCAGCCAGACCGAAAACTATGGCTACACCTTC. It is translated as CASSQTENYGYTF.

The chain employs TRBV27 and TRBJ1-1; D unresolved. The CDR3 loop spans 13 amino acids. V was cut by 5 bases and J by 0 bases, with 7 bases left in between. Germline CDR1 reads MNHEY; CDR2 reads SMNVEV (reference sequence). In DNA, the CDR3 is TGTGCCAGCAGTCGGAGCATGAACACTGAAGCTTTCTTT. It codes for CASSRSMNTEAFF.